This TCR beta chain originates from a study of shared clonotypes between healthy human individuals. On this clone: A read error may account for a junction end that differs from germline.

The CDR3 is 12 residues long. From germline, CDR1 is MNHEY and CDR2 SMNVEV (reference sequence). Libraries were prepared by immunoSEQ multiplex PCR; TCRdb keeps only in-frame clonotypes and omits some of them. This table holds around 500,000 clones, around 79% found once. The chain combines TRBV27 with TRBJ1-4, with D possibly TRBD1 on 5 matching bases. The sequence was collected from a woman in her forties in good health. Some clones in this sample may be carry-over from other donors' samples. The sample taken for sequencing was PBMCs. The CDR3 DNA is TGTGCCAGCAGTTTGGTAGGGGAAAAGCTGTTTTTT. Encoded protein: CASSLVGEKLFF.